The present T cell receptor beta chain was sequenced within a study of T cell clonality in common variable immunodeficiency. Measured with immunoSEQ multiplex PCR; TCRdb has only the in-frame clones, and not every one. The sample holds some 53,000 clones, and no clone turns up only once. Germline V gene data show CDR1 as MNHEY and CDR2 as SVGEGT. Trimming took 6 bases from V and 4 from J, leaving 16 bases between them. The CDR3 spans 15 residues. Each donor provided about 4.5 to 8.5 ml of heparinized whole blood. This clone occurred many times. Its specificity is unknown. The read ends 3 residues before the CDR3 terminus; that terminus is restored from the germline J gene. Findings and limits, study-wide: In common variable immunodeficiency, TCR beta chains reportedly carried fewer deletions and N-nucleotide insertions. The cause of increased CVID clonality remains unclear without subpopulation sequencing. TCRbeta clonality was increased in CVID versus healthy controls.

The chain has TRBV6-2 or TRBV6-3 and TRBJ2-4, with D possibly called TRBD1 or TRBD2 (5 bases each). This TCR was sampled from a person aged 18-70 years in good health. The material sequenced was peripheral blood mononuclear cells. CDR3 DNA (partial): TGTGCCAGCAGCACCCCCGAGGGGCAAAAAAACATT. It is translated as CASSTPEGQKNI. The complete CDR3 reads CASSTPEGQKNIQYF.